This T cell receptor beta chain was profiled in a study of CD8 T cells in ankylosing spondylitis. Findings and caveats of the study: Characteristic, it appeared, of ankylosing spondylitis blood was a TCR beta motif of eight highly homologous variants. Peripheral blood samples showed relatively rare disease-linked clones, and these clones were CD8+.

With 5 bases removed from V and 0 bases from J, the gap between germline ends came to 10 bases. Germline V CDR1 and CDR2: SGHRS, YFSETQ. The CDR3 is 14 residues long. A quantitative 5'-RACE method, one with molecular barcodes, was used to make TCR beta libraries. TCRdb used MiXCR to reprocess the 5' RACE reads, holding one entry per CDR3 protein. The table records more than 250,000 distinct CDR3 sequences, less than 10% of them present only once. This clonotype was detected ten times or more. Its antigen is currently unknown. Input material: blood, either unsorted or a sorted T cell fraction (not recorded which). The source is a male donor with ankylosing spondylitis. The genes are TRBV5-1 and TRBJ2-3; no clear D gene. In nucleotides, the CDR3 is TGCGCCAGCAGACCTGTCCTGAGCACAGATACGCAGTATTTT. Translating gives CASRPVLSTDTQYF. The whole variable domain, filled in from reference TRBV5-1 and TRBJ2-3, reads KAGVTQTPRYLIKTRGQQVTLSCSPISGHRSVSWYQQTPGQGLQFLFEYFSETQRNKGNFPGRFSGRQFSNSRSEMNVSTLELGDSALYLCASRPVLSTDTQYFGPGTRLTVL.